This record covers a single T cell receptor beta chain. Its antigen is still unknown. The data originate from a study of graft-versus-host responses after intestinal transplantation. Study context: Following induction with anti-thymocyte globulin, all recipients were given tacrolimus and steroids for two to four years.

TCRdb's copy holds only in-frame clones and misses some; the assay was immunoSEQ multiplex PCR. The sample includes 100,000 to 140,000 clones, roughly 86% of them seen just once. Trimming cost V 5 bases and J 6 bases, with 23 bases left between them. The CDR3 is made up of 16 amino acids. CDR1 and CDR2 (germline): MGHRA, YSYEKL. The clonotype was recovered from a human donor who was the organ donor for an intestinal transplant. Sequenced here: unstimulated CD4+ T cells sorted from spleen or lymph node cells, sampled before transplant. This chain connects TRBV4-1 to TRBJ2-7; TRBD1 or TRBD2 may be the D gene (6 bases each). CDR3 loop: CASSLAPPTGRSEQYF. The CDR3 DNA reads TGCGCCAGCAGCTTAGCGCCCCCTACAGGGAGGTCCGAGCAGTACTTC.